This T cell receptor beta chain was obtained from a study of T cell responses to AZD1222 COVID-19 vaccine. Study results and caveats: Clonal diversity was possibly underestimated; the donors were predominantly white British and more often female. Scientists sampled the repertoires only once the peak T cell response had passed.

The CDR3 length is 13 residues. Germline lookup yields CDR1 GTSNPN and CDR2 SVGIG (reference sequence). The V gene lost 2 bases and the J gene lost 4 bases, with 11 bases spanning the gap. Sequencing used immunoSEQ multiplex PCR; TCRdb keeps in-frame clones, though not all of them. The sample lists about 130,000 clones; about 93% were seen once. Comment on this clone: Antigen: not known.

This TCR was sampled from an adult in good health. The chain employs TRBV30 and TRBJ1-1; TRBD1 might be the D (6 bases). Material: peripheral blood, obtained on day 0 of AZD1222 vaccination. In DNA form, the CDR3 reads TGTGCCTGGAGTCCAACAGGGAGCACTGAAGCTTTCTTT. The encoded protein is CAWSPTGSTEAFF.